The next 22 T cell receptor beta chains were all read from a single sample in a study of cytomegalovirus exposure and HLA in healthy donors. PCR amplification relied on 60 Vbeta primers (plus 13 Jbeta primers). Clones were sequenced by immunoSEQ multiplex PCR, and TCRdb holds only the in-frame ones, with some missing. The sample lists roughly 200,000 clones, 79% occurring once. Material for sequencing was PBMCs. Receptors were obtained from a woman between 35 and 50 years old in good health and CMV-seronegative.

V usage is TRBV25-1 and J usage is TRBJ1-3; unclear D gene. V lost 11 bases and J 4 bases, leaving 9 bases between the germline ends. The length of the CDR3 is 11 residues. Germline lookup yields CDR1 MGHDK and CDR2 SYGVNS. In nucleotides, the CDR3 is TGTGCCGGAGGGAGAGGAAACACCATATATTTT. Translated: CAGGRGNTIYF.

The chain recombines TRBV28 with TRBJ2-5; TRBD1 matches at 7 bases. The CDR3 runs to 17 residues. V lost 5 bases, J lost 2 bases, and 14 bases stayed unmatched. Germline CDR1 MDHEN, CDR2 SYDVKM. CDR3 sequence: CASSPLWAGGKQETQYF. DNA for the CDR3: TGTGCCAGCAGTCCCCTATGGGCAGGGGGTAAACAAGAGACCCAGTACTTC. The variable domain in full, with the rest retrieved from reference TRBV28 and TRBJ2-5, is DVKVTQSSRYLVKRTGEKVFLECVQDMDHENMFWYRQDPGLGLRLIYFSYDVKMKEKGDIPEGYSVSREKKERFSLILESASTNQTSMYLCASSPLWAGGKQETQYFGPGTRLLVL.

The chain combines TRBV21-1 with TRBJ1-1; the D call in the table, TRBD1, was not verified against the DNA. TRBV21-1 is deemed a pseudogene. The CDR3 spans 15 residues. CDR3 nucleotides: TGTGCCAGCAGCAGGGGACAGGGTAAGAACACTGAAGCTTTCTTT. Residues: CASSRGQGKNTEAFF.

The gene calls are TRBV5-1 and TRBJ1-2; 7 bases align to TRBD1. V lost 4 bases and J lost 8; bases outside the gene matches: 14. CDR1 is SGHRS, CDR2 YFSETQ, per germline. The CDR3 sequence is 15 residues long. The CDR3: CASSLGVTGARGYTF. For the CDR3, the DNA is TGCGCCAGCAGCCTTGGAGTAACAGGGGCGCGGGGCTACACCTTC.

This clone was observed once. This chain links TRBV6-4 with TRBJ2-4, with 8 nucleotides matching TRBD1. The CDR3 length is 17 residues. After removal of 7 bases from V and 4 bases from J, the junction contained 15 bases not matched to a gene. CDR1 and CDR2 from the germline V gene are MRHNA and SNTAGT. The CDR3 loop reads CASIPQGTGVLKNIQYF. In DNA form, the CDR3 reads TGTGCCAGCATCCCCCAGGGGACAGGAGTTCTTAAAAACATTCAGTACTTC.

The chain uses TRBV6-1 and TRBJ2-5; D is uncertain. Germline assignment: CDR1 MNHNS and CDR2 SASEGT. V gave up 2 bases and J gave up 5 bases, with 12 bases separating them. This CDR3 is built from 14 residues. CDR3 DNA: TGTGCCAGCAGTGAAAAGATGGAGACGGAGACCCAGTACTTC. This translates into CASSEKMETETQYF.

This clone was picked up a small number of times. This chain uses TRBV5-6 with TRBJ1-3, with D possibly being TRBD1 (5 bases). V was clipped by 7 bases and J by 4 bases, with 9 bases between them. Germline lookup yields CDR1 SGHDT and CDR2 YYEEEE. The CDR3 loop spans 12 amino acids. The CDR3 coding sequence is TGTGCCAGCGGGCAGGGCGGAAACACCATATATTTT. This gives the protein CASGQGGNTIYF.

In this sample, this clone turned up a few times. This CDR3 is CASSPRTVQGTQYF. For the CDR3, the DNA is TGCGCCAGCAGCCCTCGGACAGTTCAGGGGACCCAGTACTTC. The rearrangement joins TRBV4-3 to TRBJ2-5, with a possible D match to TRBD1 (6 bases). From germline, CDR1 is LGHNA and CDR2 YSLEER. The length of the CDR3 is 14 residues. Trimming removed 4 bases from V and 7 bases from J, with 16 bases in between.

This rearrangement joins TRBV6-5 to TRBJ1-5; 7 positions match TRBD1. From germline, CDR1 is MNHEY and CDR2 SVGAGI. CDR3 length: 14 residues. After removal of 0 bases from V and 4 bases from J, the junction contained 0 bases not matched to a gene. CDR3 sequence (DNA): TGTGCCAGCAGTTACTCGGGACAGAATCAGCCCCAGCATTTT. Its protein is CASSYSGQNQPQHF.

The V gene is TRBV7-3, the J gene TRBJ2-1, with 8 bases that match TRBD1. V shed 5 bases and J 2 bases; nucleotides not matched to a gene: 5. CDR3 length: 15 residues. Germline lookup yields CDR1 SGHTA and CDR2 FQGTGA. The CDR3 nucleotides read TGTGCCAGCAGCGCCCAGGGGGCTGCCTACAATGAGCAGTTCTTC. Residues: CASSAQGAAYNEQFF. Supplemented by reference TRBV7-3 and TRBJ2-1, the full variable domain reads GAGVSQTPSNKVTEKGKYVELRCDPISGHTALYWYRQSLGQGPEFLIYFQGTGAADDSGLPNDRFFAVRPEGSVSTLKIQRTERGDSAVYLCASSAQGAAYNEQFFGPGTRLTVL.

The chain carries TRBV21-1 and TRBJ2-3; TRBD2 is the table's D call and was not checked against the DNA. TRBV21-1 has pseudogene status. The CDR3 is 19 residues long. The CDR3 protein is CASLKIGLAGGMGIDTQYF. CDR3 nucleotide sequence: TGTGCCAGCCTGAAGATCGGCCTAGCGGGAGGAATGGGCATAGATACGCAGTATTTT.

The chain employs TRBV6-5 and TRBJ1-3; TRBD1 might be the D (5 bases). Germline V gives CDR1 MNHEY, CDR2 SVGAGI. This CDR3 has 16 residues. V was clipped by 2 bases and J by 0 bases, with 11 bases between them. The CDR3 spells CASSYRQGLSGNTIYF. In DNA form, the CDR3 reads TGTGCCAGCAGTTACCGGCAGGGTCTCTCTGGAAACACCATATATTTT.

This chain uses TRBV19 with TRBJ1-6, with a tentative D call TRBD1 (6 bases). V was shortened by 7 bases and J by 10 bases, with 14 bases between the two germline ends. Germline CDR1 reads LNHDA; CDR2 reads SQIVND (reference sequence). The CDR3 covers 13 residues. CDR3 DNA sequence: TGTGCCAGTAACCGACAGGTCCAGTCACCCCTCCACTTT. Translation: CASNRQVQSPLHF.

The chain employs TRBV4-3 and TRBJ2-7; tentatively, D is TRBD2 (5 bases). The V gene's germline CDR1 is LGHNA and CDR2 YSLEER. V was cut by 0 bases and J by 7 bases, with 10 bases left in between. This CDR3 comprises 13 residues. The CDR3 protein is CASSQDIRREQYF. DNA of the CDR3: TGCGCCAGCAGCCAAGACATCCGGAGGGAGCAGTACTTC.

The chain couples TRBV27 to TRBJ1-6; the match to TRBD1 covers 10 bases. CDR3 length: 13 residues. The germline V gene has CDR1 MNHEY and CDR2 SMNVEV (reference sequence). J was trimmed by 9 bases and V by 8 bases; bases with no gene match: 4. CDR3 amino acids: CASGDRGTSPLHF. The CDR3 DNA follows: TGTGCCAGCGGGGACAGGGGAACTTCACCCCTCCACTTT.

V and J are TRBV5-4 and TRBJ1-4; TRBD1 is a possible D gene (6 bases). CDR3 length equals 14 residues. The V gene's germline CDR1 is SGHNT and CDR2 YYREEE (reference sequence). Trimming removed 0 bases from V and 8 bases from J, with 11 bases in between. The CDR3 bases are TGTGCCAGCAGCTTGGAGGGGACACCAGAAAAACTGTTTTTT. This encodes CASSLEGTPEKLFF.

The chain is built from TRBV27 and TRBJ2-7, with no clear D. V lost 3 bases and J 5 bases, leaving 11 bases between the germline ends. The CDR3 sequence is 13 residues long. Germline loops: CDR1 MNHEY, CDR2 SMNVEV (reference sequence). The CDR3 DNA sequence: TGTGCCAGCAGTTTTATGTCGCGAGACGAGCAGTACTTC. Translation gives CASSFMSRDEQYF.

This clone was found a few times. This chain connects TRBV28 to TRBJ2-5; D unresolved. CDR1 MDHEN and CDR2 SYDVKM come from the germline V gene. Trimming shortened V by 4 bases and J by 2 bases, and 2 bases separated the two germline ends. The CDR3 spans 11 residues. CDR3 loop: CASSSQETQYF. As DNA, the CDR3 is TGTGCCAGCAGTTCGCAAGAGACCCAGTACTTC.

This clone was detected only once. The CDR3, as DNA: TGTGCCAGCAGCGTAGGGACAGGGGGCGAAAGTACGCAGTATTTT. Its protein product is CASSVGTGGESTQYF. V gene TRBV9 combines with J gene TRBJ2-3, with TRBD1 matching over 11 bases. CDR1 and CDR2 (germline): SGDLS, YYNGEE. The length of the CDR3 is 15 residues. V gave up 0 bases and J gave up 8 bases; unmatched junction bases: 5.

V is TRBV5-1 and J is TRBJ2-7; D gene unclear. Germline assignment: CDR1 SGHRS and CDR2 YFSETQ. The ends were cut back, 0 bases at V and 3 bases at J, with 4 bases in the middle. The CDR3 has 12 amino acids. CDR3 region: CASSLDIYEQYF. The CDR3 coding sequence is TGCGCCAGCAGCTTGGACATCTACGAGCAGTACTTC.

The chain employs TRBV4-1 and TRBJ2-1; D possibly corresponds to TRBD1 (7 bases). CDR1 is MGHRA, CDR2 YSYEKL, per germline. The ends were cut back, 1 base at V and 15 bases at J, with 13 bases in the middle. CDR3 length: 12 amino acids. Here the CDR3 DNA reads TGCGCCAGCAGCCAAGGCGGGACAGCGTGGTTCTTC. This codes for CASSQGGTAWFF.

This chain connects TRBV2 to TRBJ2-1; TRBD2 aligns across 9 bases. The ends lost 1 base at V and 0 bases at J; junction bases unmatched: 7. Per germline, CDR1 SNHLY and CDR2 FYNNEI. This CDR3 has 18 residues. CDR3 sequence (DNA): TGTGCCAGCAGTGAAGTTAATAGCGGGGGTTTCTCCTACAATGAGCAGTTCTTC. Protein sequence: CASSEVNSGGFSYNEQFF. The complete variable domain, with remaining parts taken from reference TRBV2 and TRBJ2-1, reads EPEVTQTPSHQVTQMGQEVILRCVPISNHLYFYWYRQILGQKVEFLVSFYNNEISEKSEIFDDQFSVERPDGSNFTLKIRSTKLEDSAMYFCASSEVNSGGFSYNEQFFGPGTRLTVL.